The rows below give T cell receptor beta chains drawn from one sample of a study of T-cell memory formation after mild COVID-19. TCRdb reanalysed the 5' RACE reads using MiXCR and keeps one entry per CDR3 protein. This table has fewer than 550,000 distinct CDR3 sequences, roughly 20% appearing once. Sequences were obtained from PBMCs or a T cell subset sorted from them (not recorded which). Receptors were obtained from an adult woman who had mild COVID-19 (a few samples of this study predate the infection). Cell type and time point are not known. Both conserved end residues are part of each CDR3. The D gene is left open where the match is weak. Expanded clones are given a class, and other clones once, few, many or no size at all.

abundance	d_gene	v_gene	j_gene	CDR3aa	CDR3nt
.	TRBD1	TRBV7-9	TRBJ2-1	CASSLPDRGTYNEQFF	TGTGCCAGCAGCTTACCGGACAGGGGGACCTACAATGAGCAGTTCTTC
.	.	TRBV28	TRBJ1-4	CASRGVSTNEKLFF	TGTGCCAGCAGGGGGGTCTCAACTAATGAAAAACTGTTTTTT
.	TRBD2	TRBV7-2	TRBJ2-5	CASSLVAAGSRETQYF	TGTGCCAGCAGCTTAGTAGCAGCGGGATCGCGGGAGACCCAGTACTTC
few	TRBD1	TRBV18	TRBJ2-7	CASLDLGGPYEQYF	TGTGCCAGCCTCGACCTAGGGGGCCCCTACGAGCAGTACTTC
.	.	TRBV3-1	TRBJ2-1	CASSQALSGYNEQFF	TGTGCCAGCAGCCAAGCTCTGTCAGGTTACAATGAGCAGTTCTTC
.	TRBD1	TRBV20-1	TRBJ1-1	CSAPDRVDTEAFF	TGCAGTGCTCCCGACAGGGTGGACACTGAAGCTTTCTTT
.	.	TRBV5-4	TRBJ2-7	CASSSYRVPYEQYF	TGTGCCAGCAGCTCTTACAGGGTTCCCTACGAGCAGTACTTC
.	.	TRBV5-1	TRBJ2-5	CASSLYRDETQYF	TGCGCCAGCAGCTTGTACAGAGATGAGACCCAGTACTTC
.	.	TRBV18	TRBJ2-1	CASSLRSADEQFF	TGTGCCAGCTCTCTCCGGTCGGCCGATGAGCAGTTCTTC
.	.	TRBV11-3	TRBJ2-1	CASNLQVYRNEQFF	TGTGCCAGCAATCTACAAGTGTACCGTAATGAGCAGTTCTTC
.	.	TRBV12-3/TRBV12-4	TRBJ1-6	CASSFFEDSPLHF	TGTGCCAGCAGTTTTTTTGAGGATTCACCCCTCCACTTT
many	.	TRBV3-1	TRBJ2-1	CASSQDRLLQFF	TGTGCCAGCAGCCAAGATCGGCTACTCCAGTTCTTC
few	.	TRBV6-1	TRBJ2-6	CASSERDSGANVLTF	TGTGCCAGCAGTGAGAGGGACTCTGGGGCCAACGTCCTGACTTTC
few	.	TRBV5-1	TRBJ1-5	CASSLVGGDQPQHF	TGCGCCAGCAGCTTGGTGGGGGGGGATCAGCCCCAGCATTTT
.	.	TRBV24-1	TRBJ2-7	CATSEGGALEQYF	TGTGCCACCAGTGAGGGCGGAGCTCTCGAGCAGTACTTC
.	.	TRBV20-1	TRBJ1-2	CSARAGYGYTF	TGCAGTGCTAGAGCAGGCTATGGCTACACCTTC
.	TRBD1	TRBV6-5	TRBJ2-7	CASSPRTGSSYEQYF	TGTGCCAGCAGTCCTCGGACAGGGAGCTCCTACGAGCAGTACTTC
few	.	TRBV5-1	TRBJ2-3	CASSSGTGTSRTDTQYF	TGCGCCAGCAGCTCTGGGACAGGGACTAGCAGAACAGATACGCAGTATTTT
.	.	TRBV25-1	TRBJ2-2	CASSEQGLGTGELFF	TGTGCCAGCAGTGAACAGGGTCTAGGCACCGGGGAGCTGTTTTTT
.	TRBD2	TRBV20-1	TRBJ2-5	CSARDPAGRQETQYF	TGCAGTGCTAGAGATCCAGCGGGGAGACAAGAGACCCAGTACTTC
many	.	TRBV11-2	TRBJ2-5	CASRDNKWKETQYF	TGTGCCAGCAGAGATAACAAGTGGAAAGAGACCCAGTACTTC
.	.	TRBV6-5	TRBJ1-1	CASSYFGGANTEAFF	TGTGCCAGCAGTTACTTCGGAGGGGCGAACACTGAAGCTTTCTTT
many	.	TRBV12-3/TRBV12-4	TRBJ2-7	CASSLTGYEQYF	TGTGCCAGCAGTCTTACAGGGTACGAGCAGTACTTC
.	TRBD2	TRBV6-2/TRBV6-3	TRBJ2-7	CASRSAGVYEQYF	TGTGCCAGCAGGTCAGCGGGAGTCTACGAGCAGTACTTC
.	.	TRBV7-2	TRBJ1-2	CASSSPRWGRANYGYTF	TGTGCCAGCAGCTCGCCCAGGTGGGGGAGGGCTAACTATGGCTACACCTTC
many	TRBD2	TRBV10-3	TRBJ2-3	CAISDWSGGPDTQYF	TGTGCCATCAGTGATTGGAGCGGGGGTCCAGATACGCAGTATTTT
.	.	TRBV6-1	TRBJ2-7	CASTRSGAIYEQYF	TGTGCCAGCACCAGGTCAGGGGCCATCTACGAGCAGTACTTC